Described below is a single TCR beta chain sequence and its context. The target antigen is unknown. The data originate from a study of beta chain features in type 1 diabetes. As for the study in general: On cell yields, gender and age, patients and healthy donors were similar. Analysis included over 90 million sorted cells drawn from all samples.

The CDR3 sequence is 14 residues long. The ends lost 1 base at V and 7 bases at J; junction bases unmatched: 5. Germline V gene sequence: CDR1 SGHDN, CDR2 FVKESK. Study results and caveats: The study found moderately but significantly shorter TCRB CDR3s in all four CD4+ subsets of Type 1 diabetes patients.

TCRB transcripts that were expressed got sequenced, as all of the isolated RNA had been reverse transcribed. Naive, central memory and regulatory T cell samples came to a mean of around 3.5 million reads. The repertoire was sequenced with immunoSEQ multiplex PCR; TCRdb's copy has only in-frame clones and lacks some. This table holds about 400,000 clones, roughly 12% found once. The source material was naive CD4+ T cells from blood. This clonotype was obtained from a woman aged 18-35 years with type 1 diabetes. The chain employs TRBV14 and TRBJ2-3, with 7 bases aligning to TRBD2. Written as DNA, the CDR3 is TGTGCCAGCAGCCAAGCTGGCGGGAGTCATACGCAGTATTTT. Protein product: CASSQAGGSHTQYF. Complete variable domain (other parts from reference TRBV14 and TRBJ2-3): EAGVTQFPSHSVIEKGQTVTLRCDPISGHDNLYWYRRVMGKEIKFLLHFVKESKQDESGMPNNRFLAERTGGTYSTLKVQPAELEDSGVYFCASSQAGGSHTQYFGPGTRLTVL.